The 19 T cell receptor beta chains below were found in one sample sequenced in a study of human T cells and chemical hapten exposure. TCRdb reprocessed the RACE reads via MiXCR and lists one record per CDR3 protein. The repertoire holds approximately 110,000 distinct CDR3 sequences, around 10% seen once, with approximately 3.5% in the top ten. Described time point: patch test 1, 2 weeks after DPC sensitization. Documented treatment: therapeutic diphenylcyclopropenone sensitization with weekly scalp DPC. Material: whole blood, obtained in connection with sensitization to the hapten diphenylcyclopropenone (DPC). These receptors all come from a woman between 40 and 50 years old with alopecia areata. Some clones in this sample may be carry-over from other donors' samples.

This clonotype was found many times. V usage is TRBV20-1 and J usage is TRBJ1-2, with D unclear. CDR3 size: 15 residues. V gave up 6 bases and J gave up 5 bases, with 22 bases separating them. Germline V gives CDR1 DFQATT, CDR2 SNEGSKA (reference sequence). This chain's CDR3 is CSAKPGPLMGYGYTF. CDR3 nucleotide sequence: TGCAGTGCAAAACCCGGTCCGTTGATGGGTTATGGCTACACCTTC.

This clonotype showed up just a few times. This rearrangement joins TRBV7-9 to TRBJ2-5; no reliable D call. This CDR3 comprises 15 residues. Per the germline V gene, CDR1 is SEHNR and CDR2 is FQNEAQ (reference sequence). The germline V and J ends were trimmed by 0 bases and 3 bases, with 11 bases remaining between them. CDR3 residues: CASSLARAGKETQYF. CDR3 DNA sequence: TGTGCCAGCAGCTTAGCCCGGGCAGGAAAAGAGACCCAGTACTTC.

The chain uses TRBV14 and TRBJ1-2, with D perhaps TRBD1 (6 bases). CDR1 and CDR2 from the germline V gene are SGHDN and FVKESK. V was pared by 4 bases and J by 7 bases, with 13 bases between. The CDR3 is made up of 13 amino acids. The DNA of the CDR3 is TGTGCCAGCAGCCCTACGGACAGATCTGGCTACACCTTC. The encoded protein is CASSPTDRSGYTF. The whole variable domain, remainder taken from reference TRBV14 and TRBJ1-2, is EAGVTQFPSHSVIEKGQTVTLRCDPISGHDNLYWYRRVMGKEIKFLLHFVKESKQDESGMPNNRFLAERTGGTYSTLKVQPAELEDSGVYFCASSPTDRSGYTFGSGTRLTVV.

A word on this clonotype: A single base separates this from a much larger clone, so it may be a read error. This sequence joins TRBV12-2 and TRBJ2-7; the D call in the table, TRBD1, was not verified against the DNA. TRBV12-2 is a pseudogene. The CDR3 runs to 15 residues. The CDR3 sequence is CASRPQGGTYYEKYF. In DNA form, the CDR3 reads TGTGCAAGTCGCCCGCAGGGGGGCACGTACTACGAGAAGTACTTC.

The table lists this clonotype with many counts. V gene TRBV27 combines with J gene TRBJ2-7; TRBD2 agrees at 7 bases. The CDR3 is made up of 14 amino acids. Trimming at V came to 6 bases and at J to 5 bases, leaving 10 bases not matched to a gene. The germline gives CDR1 MNHEY, CDR2 SMNVEV (reference sequence). In DNA, the CDR3 is TGTGCCAGCAGGGAGCGGGACCCCTATAACGAGCAGTACTTC. Protein sequence: CASRERDPYNEQYF.

This clonotype occurred a few times. The chain couples TRBV28 to TRBJ2-3, with 13 nucleotides matching TRBD2. Germline V gene data show CDR1 as MDHEN and CDR2 as SYDVKM. The CDR3 runs to 14 residues. J lost 5 bases, V lost 8 bases, and 4 bases had no gene match. CDR3 loop: CASLGTSGEDTQYF. CDR3 in DNA: TGTGCCAGCCTCGGGACTAGCGGGGAAGATACGCAGTATTTT.

This clonotype was observed many times. This CDR3 reads CASRSPPDTFYGYTF. CDR3 DNA sequence: TGTGCCAGCAGGTCACCTCCCGACACCTTCTATGGCTACACCTTC. The chain combines TRBV28 with TRBJ1-2; no reliable D call. The CDR3 spans 15 residues. Germline V gives CDR1 MDHEN, CDR2 SYDVKM. V lost 6 bases and J 4 bases, leaving 18 bases between the germline ends.

There are a few counts of this clonotype. The genes are TRBV11-2 and TRBJ2-2; D remains unclear. V lost 0 bases and J lost 5, with 10 bases in between. CDR1 and CDR2 (germline): SGHAT, FQNNGV. The CDR3 has 15 amino acids. The CDR3 DNA reads TGTGCCAGCAGCTTAGATCTCCGACCAACCGGGGAGCTGTTTTTT. It codes for CASSLDLRPTGELFF.

This clonotype was seen more than once but under ten times. The V and J genes are TRBV29-1 and TRBJ1-5, with unresolved D. CDR1 is SQVTM, CDR2 ANQGSEA, per germline. V was trimmed by 4 bases and J by 1 base, leaving 8 bases between them. The CDR3 has 13 amino acids. CDR3 residues: CSVVTGSNQPQHF. The DNA for the CDR3 is TGCAGCGTTGTGACGGGCAGCAATCAGCCCCAGCATTTT.

This clonotype was seen a handful of times. The chain links TRBV2 to TRBJ1-5; 7 nucleotides agree with TRBD1. Per germline, CDR1 SNHLY and CDR2 FYNNEI. The CDR3 is 13 amino acids. V was pared by 6 bases and J by 4 bases, with 3 bases of the junction left unmatched. The CDR3 here is CASRTTGNQPQHF. DNA of the CDR3: TGTGCCAGCAGGACGACAGGGAATCAGCCCCAGCATTTT.

This clonotype was recorded many times. This rearrangement joins TRBV7-2 to TRBJ2-2, with 9 positions matching TRBD2. Germline loops: CDR1 SGHTA, CDR2 FQGNSA. The V gene end was trimmed by 6 bases and the J gene end by 7 bases; junction bases not matched to a gene: 6. The CDR3 consists of 14 residues. The DNA for the CDR3 is TGTGCCAGCAGGGAGCGGGGGGTTGACGGGGAGCTGTTTTTT. Protein product: CASRERGVDGELFF.

This clonotype was detected ten times or more. J is TRBJ2-1 and V is TRBV7-9, with a tentative D call TRBD2 (6 bases). Trimming took 7 bases from V and 4 from J, leaving 17 bases between them. This CDR3 is 15 amino acids long. The germline CDR1 and CDR2 sequences are SEHNR and FQNEAQ (reference sequence). The CDR3 is CASTPAGRPYNEQFF. DNA for the CDR3: TGTGCCAGCACCCCCGCGGGACGGCCTTACAATGAGCAGTTCTTC.

V usage is TRBV9 and J usage is TRBJ1-6; TRBD1 is a possible D gene (5 bases). The CDR3 length is 15 residues. Germline CDR1 and CDR2: SGDLS and YYNGEE. V lost 0 bases, J lost 10 bases, and 14 bases lay in between. This chain's CDR3 is CASSVGRPGGSPLHF. The CDR3 nucleotides read TGTGCCAGCAGCGTAGGCCGACCGGGGGGGTCACCCCTCCACTTT.

This clonotype was seen at least ten times. The chain uses TRBV19 and TRBJ2-6, with D possibly being TRBD2 (6 bases). The CDR3 runs 17 residues. V lost 5 bases, J lost 2 bases, and 16 bases lay in between. CDR1 is LNHDA and CDR2 is SQIVND in the germline V gene (reference sequence). The CDR3 nucleotides read TGTGCCAGTAGTCCGGGACTCCGTTTAGCTGGGGCCAACGTCCTGACTTTC. As protein: CASSPGLRLAGANVLTF.

There are many counts of this clonotype. This chain joins TRBV27 and TRBJ1-1; maybe TRBD1 (6 bases). V gave up 6 bases and J gave up 0 bases, with 14 bases separating them. This CDR3 comprises 15 residues. CDR1 is MNHEY and CDR2 is SMNVEV in the germline V gene (reference sequence). The CDR3 here is CASSSQGGLNTEAFF. For the CDR3, the DNA is TGTGCCAGCAGCTCACAGGGTGGGCTGAACACTGAAGCTTTCTTT.

This clonotype was counted at least ten times. V usage is TRBV11-2 and J usage is TRBJ1-1; weak D call: TRBD1 (6 bases). Germline CDR1 reads SGHAT; CDR2 reads FQNNGV. This CDR3 has 15 residues. The ends were cut back, 5 bases at V and 3 bases at J, with 16 bases in the middle. The CDR3, as DNA: TGTGCCAGCAGCCAGGAGGGGGGTCCCTACACTGAAGCTTTCTTT. Protein: CASSQEGGPYTEAFF. The variable domain in full, completed from reference TRBV11-2 and TRBJ1-1, reads EAGVAQSPRYKIIEKRQSVAFWCNPISGHATLYWYQQILGQGPKLLIQFQNNGVVDDSQLPKDRFSAERLKGVDSTLKIQPAKLEDSAVYLCASSQEGGPYTEAFFGQGTRLTVV.

There are many counts of this clonotype. The V call is TRBV30, the J call TRBJ2-5, with D tentatively TRBD1 (6 bases). The germline V gene encodes CDR1 GTSNPN and CDR2 SVGIG (reference sequence). The CDR3 spans 14 residues. V lost 2 bases, J lost 5 bases, and 15 bases lay in between. Here the CDR3 DNA reads TGTGCCTGGAGTACACAGGGACCTGGCGAGACCCAGTACTTC. Amino acids: CAWSTQGPGETQYF.

This clonotype has more than one count but fewer than ten. The chain has TRBV6-1 and TRBJ1-2, with D uncertain. Germline CDR1 and CDR2: MNHNS and SASEGT. V gave up 1 base and J gave up 4 bases, with 7 bases separating them. The CDR3 is made up of 13 amino acids. The CDR3 coding sequence is TGTGCCAGCAGTGAAGGGCCGTCCTATGGCTACACCTTC. It specifies CASSEGPSYGYTF.

This chain joins TRBV28 and TRBJ1-2; possible D gene TRBD1, 6 bases. CDR3 length equals 15 residues. CDR1 MDHEN and CDR2 SYDVKM come from the germline V gene. Trimming left V 3 bases short and J 0 bases short, with 11 bases between. The CDR3 spells CASSLWGTSNYGYTF. CDR3 coding DNA: TGTGCCAGCAGTTTGTGGGGGACATCTAACTATGGCTACACCTTC.